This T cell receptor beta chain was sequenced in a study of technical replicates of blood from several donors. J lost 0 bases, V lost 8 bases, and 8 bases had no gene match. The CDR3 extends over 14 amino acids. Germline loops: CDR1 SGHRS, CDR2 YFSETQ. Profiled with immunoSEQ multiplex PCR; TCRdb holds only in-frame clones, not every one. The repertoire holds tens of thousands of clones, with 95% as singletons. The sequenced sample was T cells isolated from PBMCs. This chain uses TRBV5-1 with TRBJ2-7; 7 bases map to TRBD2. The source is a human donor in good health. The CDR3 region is CASSREGSSYEQYF. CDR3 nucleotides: TGCGCCAGTAGCAGGGAGGGTAGCTCCTACGAGCAGTACTTC.